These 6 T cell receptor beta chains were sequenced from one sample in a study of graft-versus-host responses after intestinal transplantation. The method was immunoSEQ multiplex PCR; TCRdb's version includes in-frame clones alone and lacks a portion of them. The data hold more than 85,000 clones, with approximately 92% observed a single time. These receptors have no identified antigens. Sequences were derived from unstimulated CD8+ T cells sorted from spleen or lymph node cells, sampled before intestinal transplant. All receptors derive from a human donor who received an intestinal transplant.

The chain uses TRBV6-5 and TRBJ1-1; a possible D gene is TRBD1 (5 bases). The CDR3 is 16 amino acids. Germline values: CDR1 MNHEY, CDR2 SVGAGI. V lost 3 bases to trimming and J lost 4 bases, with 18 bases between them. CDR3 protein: CASSYQSGGTVTEAFF. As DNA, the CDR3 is TGTGCCAGCAGTTATCAATCCGGAGGGACCGTCACTGAAGCTTTCTTT.

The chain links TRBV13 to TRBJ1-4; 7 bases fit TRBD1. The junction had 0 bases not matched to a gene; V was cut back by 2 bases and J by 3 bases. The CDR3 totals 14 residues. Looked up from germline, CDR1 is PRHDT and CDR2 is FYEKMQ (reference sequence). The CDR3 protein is CASSLQGANEKLFF. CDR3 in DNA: TGTGCCAGCAGCTTACAGGGGGCTAATGAAAAACTGTTTTTT.

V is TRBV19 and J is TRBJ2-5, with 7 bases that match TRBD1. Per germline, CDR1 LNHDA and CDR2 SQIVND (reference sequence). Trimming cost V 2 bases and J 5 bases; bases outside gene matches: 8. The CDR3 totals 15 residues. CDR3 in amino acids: CASSITGDPPETQYF. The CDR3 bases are TGTGCCAGTAGTATAACAGGGGACCCGCCCGAGACCCAGTACTTC.

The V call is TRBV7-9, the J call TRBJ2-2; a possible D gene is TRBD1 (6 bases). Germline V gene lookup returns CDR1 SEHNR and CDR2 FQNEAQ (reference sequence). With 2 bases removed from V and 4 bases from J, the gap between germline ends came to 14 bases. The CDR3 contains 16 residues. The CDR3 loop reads CASSLTGTGPTGELFF. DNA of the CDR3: TGTGCCAGCAGCTTAACCGGAACAGGGCCCACCGGGGAGCTGTTTTTT.

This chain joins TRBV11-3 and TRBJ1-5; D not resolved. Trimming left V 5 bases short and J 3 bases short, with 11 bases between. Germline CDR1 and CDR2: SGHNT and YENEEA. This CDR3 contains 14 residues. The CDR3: CASSPKVSNQPQHF. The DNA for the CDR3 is TGTGCCAGCAGCCCCAAGGTGTCCAATCAGCCCCAGCATTTT. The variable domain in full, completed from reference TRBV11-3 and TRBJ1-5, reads EAGVVQSPRYKIIEKKQPVAFWCNPISGHNTLYWYLQNLGQGPELLIRYENEEAVDDSQLPKDRFSAERLKGVDSTLKIQPAELGDSAVYLCASSPKVSNQPQHFGDGTRLSIL.

This CDR3 reads CAWRSSYSTDTQYF. The CDR3 DNA sequence: TGTGCCTGGAGGAGCTCGTACAGCACAGATACGCAGTATTTT. This rearrangement joins TRBV30 to TRBJ2-3; no firm D call. Trimming pared 3 bases from V and 0 bases from J, leaving 10 bases between. The germline CDR1 and CDR2 sequences are GTSNPN and SVGIG (reference sequence). The CDR3 is 14 residues long.